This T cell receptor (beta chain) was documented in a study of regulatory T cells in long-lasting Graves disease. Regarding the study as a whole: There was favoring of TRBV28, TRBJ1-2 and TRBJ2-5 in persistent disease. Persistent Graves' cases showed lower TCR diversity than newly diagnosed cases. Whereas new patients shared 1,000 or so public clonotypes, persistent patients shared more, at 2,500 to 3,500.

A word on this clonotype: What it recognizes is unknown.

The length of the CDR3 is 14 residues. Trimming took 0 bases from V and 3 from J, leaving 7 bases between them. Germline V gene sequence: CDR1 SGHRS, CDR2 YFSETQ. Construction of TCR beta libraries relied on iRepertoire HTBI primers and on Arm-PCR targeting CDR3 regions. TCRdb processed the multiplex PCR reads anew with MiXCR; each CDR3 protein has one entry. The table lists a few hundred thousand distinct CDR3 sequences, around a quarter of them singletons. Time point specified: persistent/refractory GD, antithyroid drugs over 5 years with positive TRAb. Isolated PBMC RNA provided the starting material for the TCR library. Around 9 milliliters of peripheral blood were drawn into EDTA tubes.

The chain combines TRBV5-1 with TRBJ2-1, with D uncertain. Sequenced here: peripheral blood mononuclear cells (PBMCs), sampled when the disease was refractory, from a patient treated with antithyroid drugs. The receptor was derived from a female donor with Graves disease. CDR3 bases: TGCGCCAGCAGCTTGGACTACATCTACAATGAGCAGTTCTTC. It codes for CASSLDYIYNEQFF.